These T cell receptor beta chains were read from a single sample in a study of blood T cell repertoires in COVID-19. Measured with immunoSEQ multiplex PCR; TCRdb has only the in-frame clones, and not every one. The sample has over 85,000 clones, around 85% seen once. The sample was peripheral blood. The receptors stem from a human donor in a cohort sampled during active COVID-19. Both conserved end residues are part of each CDR3. Each record gives: V gene, J gene, D gene, clone size, CDR3 DNA, CDR3 protein. The D gene is left open where the match is weak. Rows give clone size only sometimes, using once, few, many, or a class for an expanded clone.

TRBV7-2	TRBJ2-4	.	.	TGTGCCAGCAGCTTTGGGGGGTCCAAAAACATTCAGTACTTC	CASSFGGSKNIQYF
TRBV25-1	TRBJ2-5	TRBD1	.	TGTGCCAGCAGTGATTCCCGAGGGGGCTCTTGGGAGACCCAGTACTTC	CASSDSRGGSWETQYF
TRBV7-6	TRBJ2-7	TRBD2	.	TGTGCCAGCAGCCAGAATAGCGGGAGATACGAGCAGTACTTC	CASSQNSGRYEQYF
TRBV11-3	TRBJ2-7	TRBD2	.	TGTGCCAGCAGCGGGGACTACCCCTACGAGCAGTACTTC	CASSGDYPYEQYF
TRBV30	TRBJ1-6	.	.	TGTGCCTGGAGTCTAGACCCGGCTTCACCCCTCCACTTT	CAWSLDPASPLHF
TRBV5-1	TRBJ2-3	TRBD2	.	TGCGCCAGCAGCCACCTCCCCCAGCGGGGGGGCGTAGATACGCAGTATTTT	CASSHLPQRGGVDTQYF
TRBV4-3	TRBJ2-1	TRBD2	.	TGCGCCAGCAGCCAAGATAGAACCGCGGGAGCCTCCTACAATGAGCAGTTCTTC	CASSQDRTAGASYNEQFF
TRBV5-6	TRBJ2-1	.	.	TGTGCCAGCAGCCCTTTTCCTGCGCAAGACAATGAGCAGTTCTTC	CASSPFPAQDNEQFF
TRBV30	TRBJ1-3	.	.	TGTGCCTGGAGTGGACAGGCCAGCTCTGGAAACACCATATATTTT	CAWSGQASSGNTIYF
TRBV28	TRBJ2-1	TRBD1	.	TGTGCCAGCAGGGGGACAGACTACAATGAGCAGTTCTTC	CASRGTDYNEQFF
TRBV3-1/TRBV3-2	TRBJ2-7	.	once	TGTGCCAGCAGCCAAGGCTCAGTCTCCTACGAGCAGTACTTC	CASSQGSVSYEQYF
TRBV28	TRBJ1-1	TRBD1	.	TGTGCCAGCAGTTTAGGGGGACAGGCCGGTTCCGCAGCTTTCTTT	CASSLGGQAGSAAFF
TRBV5-1	TRBJ2-3	.	.	TGCGCCAGCGCCACCTCGACTCGGGGGGATACGCAGTATTTT	CASATSTRGDTQYF
TRBV6-5	TRBJ2-2	TRBD1	.	TGTGCCAGCAGAAGGGGACAGGGAATCACCGGGGAGCTGTTTTTT	CASRRGQGITGELFF
TRBV7-2	TRBJ2-7	TRBD2	once	TGTGCCAGCAGCTTAGAAGCGGGGACCTACGAGCAGTACTTC	CASSLEAGTYEQYF
TRBV7-8	TRBJ1-3	.	.	TGTGCCAGCAGTCCCCGAAGACTGGTGAACTCTGGAAACACCATATATTTT	CASSPRRLVNSGNTIYF
TRBV20-1	TRBJ2-1	TRBD2	.	TGCAGTGCTAGTTTTGCTAGCGGGGGAAACAATGAGCAGTTCTTC	CSASFASGGNNEQFF
TRBV5-6	TRBJ2-7	.	once	TGTGCCAGCAGCTCCGGTTCTTCTCCCTACGAGCAGTACTTC	CASSSGSSPYEQYF
TRBV7-2	TRBJ2-3	TRBD2	.	TGTGCCAGCAGCACCGATAAGCGGGATAGCACAGATACGCAGTATTTT	CASSTDKRDSTDTQYF
TRBV13	TRBJ2-1	.	.	TGTGCCAGCAGCTTAGGGACGGGCTCCTACAATGAGCAGTTCTTC	CASSLGTGSYNEQFF
TRBV29-1	TRBJ2-7	TRBD1	.	TGCAGCGCGCCGGGACAGGGGGCAGTCGAGCAGTACTTC	CSAPGQGAVEQYF
TRBV9	TRBJ2-1	.	.	TGTGCCAGCAGCGTAGCAGGGGCTCCTAACAATGAGCAGTTCTTC	CASSVAGAPNNEQFF
TRBV12-3/TRBV12-4	TRBJ2-7	TRBD2	once	TGTGCCAGCAGTTTTCGCGGGAGCTACGAGCAGTACTTC	CASSFRGSYEQYF
TRBV7-2	TRBJ2-7	TRBD1	.	TGTGCCAGCAGCTTAACCGGGACAGGGGGCCCGGGGGGTACCTACGAGCAGTACTTC	CASSLTGTGGPGGTYEQYF
TRBV7-9	TRBJ2-1	.	.	TGTGCCAGCAGCTTACAACGCGGGAACAATGAGCAGTTCTTC	CASSLQRGNNEQFF
TRBV28	TRBJ2-7	.	few	TGTGCCAGCAGTTTACAGGGCTTAAGAGGCGAGCAGTACTTC	CASSLQGLRGEQYF
TRBV7-9	TRBJ2-7	TRBD2	few	TGTGCCAGCAGCGCAGACCCTCTAAAAGCGGGGCCCTACGAGCAGTACTTC	CASSADPLKAGPYEQYF
TRBV7-9	TRBJ1-1	.	.	TGTGCCAGCAGCTTTGGTCAGGGTGGGCCTGAAGCTTTCTTT	CASSFGQGGPEAFF
TRBV2	TRBJ1-1	.	.	TGTGCCAGCAGTGCGGACAACTTGAACACTGAAGCTTTCTTT	CASSADNLNTEAFF
TRBV21-1	TRBJ1-2	.	.	TGTGCCAGCAGCAAGCTAATACCCGCGGCTAACTATGGCTACACCTTC	CASSKLIPAANYGYTF
TRBV5-4	TRBJ1-6	.	.	TGTGCCAGCAGCCCGGCGGCGGGGGCCCAGAATAATTCACCCCTCCACTTT	CASSPAAGAQNNSPLHF
TRBV29-1	TRBJ2-7	TRBD2	once	TGCAGCGTTGATGGGGAGGGCCCCTCCTACGAGCAGTACTTC	CSVDGEGPSYEQYF
TRBV7-2	TRBJ2-7	.	.	TGTGCCAGCACTCTAATGGGGGGAGGACGTGGCGAGCAGTACTTC	CASTLMGGGRGEQYF
TRBV5-5	TRBJ2-3	TRBD2	.	TGTGCCAGCAGAAAATTCGGACTAGCGGGGGGTACTAGCACAGATACGCAGTATTTT	CASRKFGLAGGTSTDTQYF
TRBV7-2	TRBJ2-5	TRBD2	.	TGTGCCAGCAGCTCTGACCCACTAGCGGGGGATCTAGAGACCCAGTACTTC	CASSSDPLAGDLETQYF
TRBV5-8	TRBJ1-6	TRBD1	.	TGTGCCAGCAGCTTATTCAGGGGGCTTTCACCCCTCCACTTT	CASSLFRGLSPLHF
TRBV6-2/TRBV6-3	TRBJ2-7	.	.	TGTGCCAGCAGCTACTACAGAAGCTCCTACGAGCAGTACTTC	CASSYYRSSYEQYF
TRBV12-5	TRBJ2-5	.	.	TGTGCTAGTGGCAAAGCGGGAGAGACCCAGTACTTC	CASGKAGETQYF
TRBV9	TRBJ2-3	TRBD2	.	TGTGCCAGCAGTGTGGCTAGCGGAGTGATCACAGATACGCAGTATTTT	CASSVASGVITDTQYF
TRBV5-1	TRBJ2-7	TRBD2	.	TGCGCCAGCAGCTCCTCTAGCGGGGGGGATCCTTTCTACGAGCAGTACTTC	CASSSSSGGDPFYEQYF
TRBV3-1/TRBV3-2	TRBJ1-2	.	.	TGTGCCAGCAGCCAAGGGGCCCGTGGCTACACCTTC	CASSQGARGYTF
TRBV6-5	TRBJ2-2	.	.	TGTGCCAGCACCAGGTCGCCGGACACCGGGGAGCTGTTTTTT	CASTRSPDTGELFF
TRBV7-2	TRBJ2-7	TRBD2	few	TGTGCCAGCAGCACGGGGACTAGGCACGCCTACGAGCAGTACTTC	CASSTGTRHAYEQYF
TRBV6-5	TRBJ2-7	.	.	TGTGCCAGCAGTCCACGTTCCGGCAACGGGGAGCAGTACTTC	CASSPRSGNGEQYF
TRBV6-2/TRBV6-3	TRBJ2-3	TRBD2	.	TGTGCCAGCAGTTACGGCTGGACTAGCGGGGCGGGGGATACGCAGTATTTT	CASSYGWTSGAGDTQYF
TRBV27	TRBJ1-4	.	.	TGTGCCAGCTCGGGACGGGGGAATGAAAAACTGTTTTTT	CASSGRGNEKLFF
TRBV11-2	TRBJ2-7	TRBD2	.	TGTGCCAGCAGCCCCCCGCCCGCTAGCGGGGTTATCCTATCCTACGAGCAGTACTTC	CASSPPPASGVILSYEQYF
TRBV28	TRBJ2-3	.	.	TGTGCCAGCACCATACCGGAGGGGGCGACAGATACGCAGTATTTT	CASTIPEGATDTQYF
TRBV4-3	TRBJ2-3	TRBD2	.	TGCGCCAGCAGCCAAGAGTTTCGTGGGGGGGCAGATACGCAGTATTTT	CASSQEFRGGADTQYF
TRBV19	TRBJ2-3	.	.	TGTGCCAGTAGCCTAAACACAGATACGCAGTATTTT	CASSLNTDTQYF
TRBV9	TRBJ2-5	.	.	TGTGCCAGCAGCGTAGCCGGGTTGTACCAAGAGACCCAGTACTTC	CASSVAGLYQETQYF
TRBV29-1	TRBJ1-2	.	.	TGCAGCGTGGGAGAACGCGGGTCCTCTGGCTACACCTTC	CSVGERGSSGYTF